Following are 17 T cell receptor beta chains from one sample sequenced in a study of cytomegalovirus exposure and HLA in healthy donors. The table came from immunoSEQ multiplex PCR; TCRdb's copy has only in-frame clones and leaves some out. The sample holds about 68,000 clones; roughly nine tenths are singletons and the top ten take about 3%. The sequencing sample was made of PBMCs. The receptors were gathered from a man younger than 35 in good health and CMV-seronegative.

J is TRBJ2-7 and V is TRBV19, with 8 bases that match TRBD1. V was clipped by 1 base and J by 3 bases; unmatched bases: 8. The CDR3 contains 16 residues. Germline CDR1 LNHDA, CDR2 SQIVND (reference sequence). The CDR3 loop reads CASSIGTGHPFYEQYF. The CDR3 coding sequence is TGTGCCAGTAGTATAGGGACAGGGCATCCCTTCTACGAGCAGTACTTC.

The V call is TRBV9, the J call TRBJ1-1; unclear D gene. From germline, CDR1 is SGDLS and CDR2 YYNGEE. CDR3 length equals 19 residues. V lost 3 bases and J 0 bases, leaving 24 bases between the germline ends. The CDR3 DNA reads TGTGCCAGCAGCGGATCCTCAGTGGGCGGAGGATTAGTGAACACTGAAGCTTTCTTT. Translation: CASSGSSVGGGLVNTEAFF.

The chain uses TRBV5-1 and TRBJ2-2, with unresolved D. The length of the CDR3 is 14 residues. Trimming pared 4 bases from V and 5 bases from J, leaving 12 bases between. Germline values: CDR1 SGHRS, CDR2 YFSETQ. CDR3 in amino acids: CASSPVFGTGELFF. CDR3 bases: TGCGCCAGCAGCCCCGTGTTCGGGACCGGGGAGCTGTTTTTT.

V is TRBV19 and J is TRBJ1-4; D may be TRBD1 (6 bases). The CDR3 spans 14 residues. From germline, CDR1 is LNHDA and CDR2 SQIVND (reference sequence). V lost 5 bases, J lost 7 bases, and 14 bases lay in between. The CDR3 spells CASSPRDNIEKLFF. In nucleotides, the CDR3 is TGTGCCAGTAGTCCCCGGGACAATATTGAAAAACTGTTTTTT.

The chain uses TRBV5-1 and TRBJ2-1; D is possibly TRBD2 (6 bases). From germline, CDR1 is SGHRS and CDR2 YFSETQ. CDR3 length: 14 amino acids. Between the trimmed V and J ends, which lost 2 bases and 5 bases, there was a span of 11 bases. The DNA of the CDR3 is TGCGCCAGCAGCTTCCTAGCGCGGGACAATGAGCAGTTCTTC. Amino acids: CASSFLARDNEQFF.

This CDR3 is CASNAGAGDTQYF. The CDR3, as DNA: TGTGCCAGTAACGCGGGGGCGGGAGATACGCAGTATTTT. The chain combines TRBV19 with TRBJ2-3; D is perhaps TRBD2 (7 bases). Trimming shortened V by 7 bases and J by 5 bases, and 13 bases separated the two germline ends. Per the germline V gene, CDR1 is LNHDA and CDR2 is SQIVND (reference sequence). The CDR3 is made up of 13 amino acids.

The CDR3 nucleotides are TGTGCCAGCAGGTCCCCGGGACTATCTAAGAATGAGCAGTTCTTC. It codes for CASRSPGLSKNEQFF. V usage is TRBV27 and J usage is TRBJ2-1, with 7 bases aligning to TRBD2. V dropped 6 bases and J dropped 7; count of bases not matched to a gene: 12. This CDR3 spans 15 amino acids. The germline V gene has CDR1 MNHEY and CDR2 SMNVEV (reference sequence).

This rearrangement joins TRBV15 to TRBJ2-7, with a weak D call TRBD2 (6 bases). Trimming shortened V by 6 bases and J by 2 bases, and 14 bases separated the two germline ends. The CDR3 is made up of 14 amino acids. Germline V gives CDR1 LNHNV, CDR2 YYDKDF (reference sequence). In DNA form, the CDR3 reads TGTGCCACCAGGGGGGGTGCATATACCTACGAGCAGTACTTC. It translates to CATRGGAYTYEQYF.

This chain connects TRBV7-8 to TRBJ1-4; TRBD1 matches 7 bases. Germline CDR1 is SGHVS and CDR2 is FQNEAQ. The length of the CDR3 is 18 residues. J was trimmed by 1 base and V by 5 bases; bases with no gene match: 13. The CDR3 DNA follows: TGTGCCAGCAGCCCGGACAGGCCTCATCGTGTAACTAATGAAAAACTGTTTTTT. It codes for CASSPDRPHRVTNEKLFF.

V and J are TRBV18 and TRBJ2-1; D ambiguous. Trimming shortened V by 0 bases and J by 9 bases, and 3 bases separated the two germline ends. The CDR3 consists of 11 residues. Germline CDR1 is KGHSH and CDR2 is LQKENI. The CDR3: CASSPPGEQFF. CDR3 in DNA: TGTGCCAGCTCACCACCCGGTGAGCAGTTCTTC.

The genes are TRBV9 and TRBJ2-2, with 10 positions matching TRBD2. The germline V gene encodes CDR1 SGDLS and CDR2 YYNGEE. The CDR3 totals 16 residues. V shed 5 bases, J shed 1 base, and the junction held 5 bases outside the gene matches. The CDR3 protein is CASRPGLAENTGELFF. CDR3 nucleotide sequence: TGTGCCAGCAGGCCTGGACTAGCGGAGAACACCGGGGAGCTGTTTTTT.

The chain is built from TRBV4-1 and TRBJ1-4; D is uncertain. CDR3 length equals 16 residues. The ends were cut back, 2 bases at V and 7 bases at J, with 17 bases in the middle. Germline CDR1 MGHRA, CDR2 YSYEKL. CDR3 nucleotide sequence: TGCGCCAGCAGCCAATTAGGACTAGCCCGTCGTGAAAAACTGTTTTTT. It codes for CASSQLGLARREKLFF.

The CDR3 sequence: CASRGDGELFF. In nucleotides, the CDR3 is TGTGCCAGCAGAGGGGACGGGGAGCTGTTTTTT. This rearrangement joins TRBV6-6 to TRBJ2-2; TRBD1 is a possible D gene (5 bases). Germline CDR1 is MNHNY and CDR2 is SVGAGI (reference sequence). The CDR3 is made up of 11 amino acids. The V end lost 6 bases, the J end lost 7 bases, and 6 bases lay between the germline ends.

The rearrangement joins TRBV5-5 to TRBJ2-7; tentatively, D is TRBD2 (6 bases). V lost 1 base and J lost 7, with 9 bases in between. The germline V gene has CDR1 SGHKS and CDR2 YYEKEE (reference sequence). This CDR3 comprises 12 residues. The CDR3 coding sequence is TGTGCCAGCAGCTTGTACGGAGGGGAGCAGTACTTC. This codes for CASSLYGGEQYF.

This chain connects TRBV9 to TRBJ2-5; D is perhaps TRBD1 (6 bases). V was shortened by 0 bases and J by 2 bases, with 14 bases between the two germline ends. The CDR3 contains 16 residues. Looked up from germline, CDR1 is SGDLS and CDR2 is YYNGEE. The CDR3 reads CASSVALGAYQETQYF. The DNA for the CDR3 is TGTGCCAGCAGCGTAGCTTTGGGGGCCTATCAAGAGACCCAGTACTTC. Complete variable domain (other parts from reference TRBV9 and TRBJ2-5): DSGVTQTPKHLITATGQRVTLRCSPRSGDLSVYWYQQSLDQGLQFLIQYYNGEERAKGNILERFSAQQFPDLHSELNLSSLELGDSALYFCASSVALGAYQETQYFGPGTRLLVL.

V usage is TRBV4-3 and J usage is TRBJ1-5; D remains ambiguous. V dropped 0 bases and J dropped 3 bases, with 9 bases sitting between them. Germline V lookup: CDR1 LGHNA, CDR2 YSLEER. The CDR3 runs to 15 residues. Here the CDR3 reads CASSQDWAVNQPQHF. The CDR3 DNA is TGCGCCAGCAGCCAAGATTGGGCAGTCAATCAGCCCCAGCATTTT.

J is TRBJ1-5 and V is TRBV19; D unresolved. V lost 4 bases and J lost 2, with 12 bases in between. Looked up from germline, CDR1 is LNHDA and CDR2 is SQIVND (reference sequence). The CDR3 sequence is 15 residues long. The chain's CDR3 is CASSTGDLGNQPQHF. Written as DNA, the CDR3 is TGTGCCAGTAGTACCGGGGATCTGGGCAATCAGCCCCAGCATTTT.